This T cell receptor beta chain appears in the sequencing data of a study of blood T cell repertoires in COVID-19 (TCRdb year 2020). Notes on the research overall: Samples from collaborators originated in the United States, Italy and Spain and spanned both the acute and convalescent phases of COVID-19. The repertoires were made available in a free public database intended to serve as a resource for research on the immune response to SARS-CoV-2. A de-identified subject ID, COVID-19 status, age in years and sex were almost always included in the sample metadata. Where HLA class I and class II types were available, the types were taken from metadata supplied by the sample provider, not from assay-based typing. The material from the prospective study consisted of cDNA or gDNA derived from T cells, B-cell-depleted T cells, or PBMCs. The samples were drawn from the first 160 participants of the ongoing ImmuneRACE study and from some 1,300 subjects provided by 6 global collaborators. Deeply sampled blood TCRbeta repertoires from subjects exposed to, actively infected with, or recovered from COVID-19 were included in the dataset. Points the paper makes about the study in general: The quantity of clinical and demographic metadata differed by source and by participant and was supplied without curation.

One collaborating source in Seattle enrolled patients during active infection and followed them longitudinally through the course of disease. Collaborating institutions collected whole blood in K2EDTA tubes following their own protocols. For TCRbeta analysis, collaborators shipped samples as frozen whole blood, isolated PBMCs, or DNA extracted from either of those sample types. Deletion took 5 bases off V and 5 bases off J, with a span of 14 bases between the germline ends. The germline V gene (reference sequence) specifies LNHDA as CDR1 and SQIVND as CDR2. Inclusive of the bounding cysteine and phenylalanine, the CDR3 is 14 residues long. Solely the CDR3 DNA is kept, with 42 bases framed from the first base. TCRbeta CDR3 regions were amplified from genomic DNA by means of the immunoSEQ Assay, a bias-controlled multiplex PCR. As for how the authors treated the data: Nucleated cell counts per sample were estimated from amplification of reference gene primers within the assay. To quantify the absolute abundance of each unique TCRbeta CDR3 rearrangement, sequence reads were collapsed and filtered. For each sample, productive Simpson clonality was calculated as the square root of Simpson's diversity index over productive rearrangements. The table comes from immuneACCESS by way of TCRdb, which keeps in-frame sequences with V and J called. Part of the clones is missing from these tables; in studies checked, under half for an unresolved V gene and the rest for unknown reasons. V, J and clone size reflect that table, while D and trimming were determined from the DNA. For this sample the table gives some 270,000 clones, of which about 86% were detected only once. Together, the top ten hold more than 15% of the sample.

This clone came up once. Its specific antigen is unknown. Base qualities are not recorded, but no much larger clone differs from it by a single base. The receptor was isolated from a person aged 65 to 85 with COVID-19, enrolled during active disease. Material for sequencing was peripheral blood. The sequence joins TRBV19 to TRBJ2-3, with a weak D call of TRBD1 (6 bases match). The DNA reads TGTGCCAGTAGTGTCTTAGGGGGTCAAGATACGCAGTATTTT. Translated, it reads CASSVLGGQDTQYF.